This T cell receptor (beta chain) is from a study of blood T cell repertoires in COVID-19. Study as a whole: Whether acute or convalescent, the COVID-19 samples came from the United States, Italy and Spain. From T cells, B-cell-depleted T cells, or PBMCs came the material, which was cDNA or gDNA.

Per the original data handling: Reference gene primer amplification yielded estimated nucleated cell counts. The data were produced by immunoSEQ multiplex PCR, yet TCRdb's version contains in-frame clones alone and is incomplete. That table furnishes V, J and clone size, whereas the DNA furnished D and trimming. The sample lists 240,000 or so clones; 85% to 90% were seen once. This CDR3 is built from 13 residues. V was clipped by 3 bases and J by 4 bases; unmatched bases: 4. Germline loops: CDR1 GTSNPN, CDR2 SVGIG (reference sequence). Sequencing was performed on peripheral blood. The V gene is TRBV30, the J gene TRBJ1-2; 8 positions agree with TRBD1. The origin of this receptor is a woman aged 40 to 50 who had recovered from COVID-19. The CDR3 nucleotides are TGTGCCTGGAGGGGCACAGGGGGCTATGGCTACACCTTC. Amino acids: CAWRGTGGYGYTF.